This TCR beta chain was obtained from a study of siplizumab effects on memory and regulatory T cells. Per sample, 95,000 to 100,000 TCR templates were assayed. The protocol was immunoSEQ multiplex PCR, while the TCRdb copy is restricted to in-frame clones and leaves out a portion. The table has fewer than 100,000 clones, 85% to 95% seen once. CDR1 is MGHRA and CDR2 is YSYEKL in the germline V gene. The trim removed 0 bases at V and 2 bases at J, leaving 6 bases unmatched. The CDR3 sequence is 16 residues long. This chain joins TRBV4-1 and TRBJ2-7, with 8 nucleotides matching TRBD1. The sample consisted of CD8+ T cells sorted from blood. This TCR was sampled from a human donor in good health. CDR3 in DNA: TGCGCCAGCAGCCAAGATTTGACAGGGGCTACCTACGAGCAGTACTTC. As protein: CASSQDLTGATYEQYF.